These 2 T cell receptor beta chains originate from one sample sequenced in a study of tumor-infiltrating lymphocytes in primary liver carcinoma. Each 20-30 mg portion of unsorted bulk tissue served as the source for co-extraction of RNA and DNA. Total RNA amounting to roughly 0.5 ug was the source from which TCR beta cDNA was made with a constant-region primer. Slightly modified ARM-PCR with three nested multiplex PCR rounds yielded TCR beta libraries. The opening two PCR rounds, ten to eleven cycles each, paired TRBV1-TRBV30 forward primers with a C-beta reverse primer. MiXCR, run by TCRdb on the multiplex PCR reads, gives a single entry per CDR3 protein. Among about 100,000 distinct CDR3 sequences listed, approximately 70% were seen once. Specimen: liver tumor tissue from sampling region 2. Subset of the sample: tumor region T2, inferior pole. The receptors shown here come from a woman aged 55-69 years with primary liver carcinoma and hepatitis B virus infection.

In its sample, this clonotype was seen many times. The genes are TRBV24-1 and TRBJ2-7; D is tentatively TRBD1 or TRBD2 (5 bases each). Between the trimmed V and J ends, which lost 0 bases and 3 bases, there was a span of 17 bases. Germline CDR1 KGHDR, CDR2 SFDVKD. This CDR3 region has 17 residues. The chain's CDR3 is CATSDLRMRDELYEQYF. The CDR3 bases are TGTGCCACCAGTGATTTGCGTATGAGGGACGAACTCTACGAGCAGTACTTC.

On this clonotype itself: Being one base from a much bigger clone, this may be a read error. The V and J genes are TRBV5-4 and TRBJ2-5; D tentatively fits TRBD1 or TRBD2 (5 bases each). V was trimmed by 4 bases and J by 5 bases, leaving 15 bases between them. CDR3 length equals 14 residues. CDR1 and CDR2 from the germline V gene are SGHNT and YYREEE (reference sequence). The DNA of the CDR3 is TGTGCCAGCAGCCAATCGACAAGGGACGAGACCCAGTACTTC. Encoded protein: CASSQSTRDETQYF.